This entry is about one T cell receptor beta chain. Its specificity is unknown. This entry belongs to a study of PD-L1 blockade in urothelial cancer. The wider study: Patients arrived having already received 0 to 3 prior chemotherapy regimens.

This table comes from immunoSEQ multiplex PCR, and its TCRdb copy is limited to in-frame clones, with some not included. The table records tens of thousands of clones, roughly 89% of them present only once. Regarding time point: pretreatment peripheral blood. Notes on the study in general: Below-median TCR clonality that was measured in pretreatment blood predicted better survival.

Germline CDR1 reads LNHDA; CDR2 reads SQIVND (reference sequence). The V gene end was trimmed by 7 bases and the J gene end by 1 base; junction bases not matched to a gene: 15. The CDR3 length is 18 residues. Specimen: PBMCs, collected around atezolizumab (anti-PD-L1) treatment. This TCR came from a woman in her 70s with urothelial cancer. The V gene is TRBV19, the J gene TRBJ1-5, with 8 nucleotides matching TRBD1. The CDR3 DNA reads as TGTGCCAGTAACCGTCGGGCAGGGGGCGAATGGAGCAATCAGCCCCAGCATTTT. Encoded protein: CASNRRAGGEWSNQPQHF.